One TCR beta chain is described in this entry. Its antigen is as yet unknown. These data come from a study of T-cell memory formation after mild COVID-19. Findings of the study overall: Contracting CD4+ clones were located mainly in CM and EM, and CD8+ clones in EMRA.

The germline gives CDR1 KGHDR, CDR2 SFDVKD. V was shortened by 4 bases and J by 2 bases, with 14 bases between the two germline ends. This CDR3 has 15 amino acids. From 5'RACE with constant-segment primers came TCR alpha and TCR beta cDNA libraries that carried sample barcodes and UMIs. TCRdb recomputed calls from the 5' RACE reads with MiXCR, one row per CDR3 protein. The table shows roughly 150,000 distinct CDR3 sequences, with almost 25% occurring only once. The chain is built from TRBV24-1 and TRBJ2-7; the D is unclear. Input material: PBMCs or a T cell subset sorted from them (not recorded which). The sequence was obtained from an adult woman who had mild COVID-19 (a few samples of this study predate the infection). Cell type and time point are not known. The CDR3: CATSDTLAGPYEQYF. As DNA, the CDR3 is TGTGCCACCAGTGACACTCTGGCAGGTCCCTACGAGCAGTACTTC.